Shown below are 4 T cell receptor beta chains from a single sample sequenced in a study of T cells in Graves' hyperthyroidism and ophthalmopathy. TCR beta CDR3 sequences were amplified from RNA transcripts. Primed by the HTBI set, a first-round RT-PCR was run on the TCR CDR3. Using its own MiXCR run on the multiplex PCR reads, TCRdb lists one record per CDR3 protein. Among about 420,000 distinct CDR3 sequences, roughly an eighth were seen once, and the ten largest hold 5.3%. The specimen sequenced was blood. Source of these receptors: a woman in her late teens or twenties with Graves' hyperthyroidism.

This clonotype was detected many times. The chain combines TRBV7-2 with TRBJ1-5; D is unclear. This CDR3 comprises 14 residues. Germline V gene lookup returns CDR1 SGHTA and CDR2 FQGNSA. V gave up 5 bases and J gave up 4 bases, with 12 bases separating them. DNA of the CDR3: TGTGCCAGCAGCCCGGCCGCCACTAATCAGCCCCAGCATTTT. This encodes CASSPAATNQPQHF.

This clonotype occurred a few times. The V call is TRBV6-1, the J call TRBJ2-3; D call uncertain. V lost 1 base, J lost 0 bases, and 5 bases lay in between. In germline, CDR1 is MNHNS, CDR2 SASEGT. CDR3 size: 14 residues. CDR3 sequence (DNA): TGTGCCAGCAGTGAAGACTCTAGCACAGATACGCAGTATTTT. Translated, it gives CASSEDSSTDTQYF.

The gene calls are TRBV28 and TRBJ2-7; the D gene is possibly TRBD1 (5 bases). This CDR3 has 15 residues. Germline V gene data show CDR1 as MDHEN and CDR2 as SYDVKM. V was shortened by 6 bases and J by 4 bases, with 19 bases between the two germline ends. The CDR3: CASSFTGRAKYEQYF. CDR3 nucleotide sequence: TGTGCCAGCAGCTTCACGGGCAGGGCTAAATACGAGCAGTACTTC.

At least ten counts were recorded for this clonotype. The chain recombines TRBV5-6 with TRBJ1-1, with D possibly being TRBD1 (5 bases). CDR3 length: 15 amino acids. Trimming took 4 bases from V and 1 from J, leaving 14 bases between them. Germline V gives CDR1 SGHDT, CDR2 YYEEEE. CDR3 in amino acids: CASSGAAVANTEAFF. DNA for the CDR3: TGTGCCAGCAGCGGGGCTGCGGTAGCGAACACTGAAGCTTTCTTT. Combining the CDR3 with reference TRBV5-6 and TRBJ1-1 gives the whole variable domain DAGVTQSPTHLIKTRGQQVTLRCSPKSGHDTVSWYQQALGQGPQFIFQYYEEEERQRGNFPDRFSGHQFPNYSSELNVNALLLGDSALYLCASSGAAVANTEAFFGQGTRLTVV.